This T cell receptor (beta chain) was sequenced for a study of shared clonotypes between healthy human individuals. Generated by immunoSEQ multiplex PCR, the TCRdb table keeps only in-frame clones and is missing some. The sample contains about 1,500,000 clones, roughly 96% of which appear only once. The length of the CDR3 is 17 residues. Germline V gene sequence: CDR1 SGHDT, CDR2 YYEEEE. The V gene lost 0 bases and the J gene lost 6 bases, with 21 bases spanning the gap. Sequencing was carried out using naive CD4+ T cells sorted from blood. Subset denoted: CD45RA+ positively selected. The sequence derives from a man aged 25 to 45 in good health. This chain connects TRBV5-6 to TRBJ1-1; no clear D. CDR3 nucleotide sequence: TGTGCCAGCAGCTTGGGGAGAGGCCAAAAAGCCGTTCCTGAAGCTTTCTTT. Amino acids: CASSLGRGQKAVPEAFF.